Following are 10 T cell receptor beta chains from one sample sequenced in a study of blood T cell repertoires in COVID-19. Assay: immunoSEQ multiplex PCR; the TCRdb copy retains only in-frame clones and omits some. Here the sample spans approximately 230,000 clones, roughly 85% being singletons. Sequencing used peripheral blood. The source of these receptors is a man younger than 30 with active or convalescent COVID-19.

V is TRBV14 and J is TRBJ2-5, with TRBD2 matching over 15 bases. The CDR3 runs to 15 residues. Germline V gene data show CDR1 as SGHDN and CDR2 as FVKESK. The V gene end was trimmed by 4 bases and the J gene end by 4 bases; junction bases not matched to a gene: 1. CDR3 residues: CASSPGLAGGETQYF. CDR3 bases: TGTGCCAGCAGCCCGGGACTAGCGGGAGGAGAGACCCAGTACTTC.

CDR3 protein: CASSGQAGGAGDTQYF. For the CDR3, the DNA is TGCGCCAGCAGCGGCCAAGCGGGAGGGGCAGGGGATACGCAGTATTTT. The rearrangement uses TRBV5-1 and TRBJ2-3, with TRBD2 matching over 10 bases. The V gene's germline CDR1 is SGHRS and CDR2 YFSETQ. The CDR3 consists of 16 residues. The junction had 11 bases not matched to a gene; V was cut back by 4 bases and J by 6 bases.

This clone was observed a handful of times. The CDR3 is CSVEDPGEVRGDTQYF. In DNA, the CDR3 is TGCAGCGTTGAAGATCCGGGGGAGGTAAGGGGAGATACGCAGTATTTT. The J gene is TRBJ2-3, the V gene TRBV29-1; tentatively, D is TRBD2 (6 bases). The germline CDR1 and CDR2 sequences are SQVTM and ANQGSEA. CDR3 size: 16 residues. Trimming shortened V by 0 bases and J by 5 bases, and 18 bases separated the two germline ends.

The chain joins TRBV9 to TRBJ2-3; 10 positions match TRBD2. Germline V gene data show CDR1 as SGDLS and CDR2 as YYNGEE. Unmatched junction bases numbered 5, after V lost 7 bases and J lost 6 bases. The CDR3 runs 13 residues. This chain's CDR3 is CASGSGGADTQYF. CDR3 nucleotides: TGTGCCAGCGGCAGCGGGGGGGCGGATACGCAGTATTTT.

The J gene is TRBJ2-1, the V gene TRBV9; TRBD2 is a possible D gene (6 bases). Looked up from germline, CDR1 is SGDLS and CDR2 is YYNGEE. The CDR3 loop spans 15 amino acids. Trimming stripped 3 bases from V and 5 bases from J, with 15 bases between. The CDR3 loop reads CASSAGDLFDNEQFF. Here the CDR3 DNA reads TGTGCCAGCAGCGCCGGGGACTTATTTGACAATGAGCAGTTCTTC.

A single count supports this clone. The J gene is TRBJ2-1, the V gene TRBV7-9; 7 bases fit TRBD2. The V gene's germline CDR1 is SEHNR and CDR2 FQNEAQ (reference sequence). The V and J ends lost 5 bases and 2 bases, in that order; junction bases with no gene match: 9. This CDR3 comprises 16 residues. In nucleotides, the CDR3 is TGTGCCAGCAGCCCGGGGGGACTTCCCCCCTACAATGAGCAGTTCTTC. This gives the protein CASSPGGLPPYNEQFF.

This CDR3 reads CAWSVQGDGYTF. In DNA, the CDR3 is TGTGCCTGGAGTGTACAAGGGGATGGCTACACCTTC. V is TRBV30 and J is TRBJ1-2; TRBD1 is a possible D gene (5 bases). The CDR3 runs 12 residues. The germline CDR1 and CDR2 sequences are GTSNPN and SVGIG (reference sequence). Trimming took 0 bases from V and 6 from J, leaving 8 bases between them.

This chain connects TRBV28 to TRBJ2-1; 11 positions match TRBD1. V shed 9 bases and J 5 bases; nucleotides not matched to a gene: 6. Per the germline V gene, CDR1 is MDHEN and CDR2 is SYDVKM. The CDR3 consists of 14 residues. The CDR3 is CASSRDRGNNEQFF. DNA for the CDR3: TGTGCCAGTTCGAGGGACAGGGGGAACAATGAGCAGTTCTTC. The variable domain in full, with the rest retrieved from reference TRBV28 and TRBJ2-1, is DVKVTQSSRYLVKRTGEKVFLECVQDMDHENMFWYRQDPGLGLRLIYFSYDVKMKEKGDIPEGYSVSREKKERFSLILESASTNQTSMYLCASSRDRGNNEQFFGPGTRLTVL.

This clone appeared a single time. V usage is TRBV9 and J usage is TRBJ2-3, with 8 nucleotides matching TRBD2. The V segment lost 1 base and the J segment 4 bases; nucleotides outside the gene matches: 5. CDR1 and CDR2 (germline): SGDLS, YYNGEE. This CDR3 is 15 amino acids long. CDR3 sequence: CASSVRSGSADTQYF. The CDR3 nucleotides are TGTGCCAGCAGCGTACGAAGCGGGAGCGCAGATACGCAGTATTTT.

The chain employs TRBV27 and TRBJ2-2, with D possibly being TRBD2 (6 bases). The CDR3 contains 14 residues. CDR1 and CDR2 from the germline V gene are MNHEY and SMNVEV (reference sequence). Trimming shortened V by 6 bases and J by 2 bases, and 10 bases separated the two germline ends. CDR3 DNA sequence: TGTGCCAGCAGACCGGGAGCCAACACCGGGGAGCTGTTTTTT. Translation: CASRPGANTGELFF.